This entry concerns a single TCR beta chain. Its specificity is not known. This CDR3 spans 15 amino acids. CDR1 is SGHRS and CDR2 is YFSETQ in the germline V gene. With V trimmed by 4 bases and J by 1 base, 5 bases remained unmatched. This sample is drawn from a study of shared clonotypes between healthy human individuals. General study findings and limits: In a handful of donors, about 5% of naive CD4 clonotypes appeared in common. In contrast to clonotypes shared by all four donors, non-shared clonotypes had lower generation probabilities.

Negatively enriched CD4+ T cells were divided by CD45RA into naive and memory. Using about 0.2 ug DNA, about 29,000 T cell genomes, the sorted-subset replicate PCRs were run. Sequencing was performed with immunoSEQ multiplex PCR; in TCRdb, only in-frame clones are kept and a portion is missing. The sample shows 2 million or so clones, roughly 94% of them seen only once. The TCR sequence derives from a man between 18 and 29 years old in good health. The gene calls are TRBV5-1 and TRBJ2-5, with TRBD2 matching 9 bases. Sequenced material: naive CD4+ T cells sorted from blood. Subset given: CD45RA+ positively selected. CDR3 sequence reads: CASSPTSGVQETQYF. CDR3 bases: TGCGCCAGCAGCCCGACTAGCGGAGTCCAAGAGACCCAGTACTTC.